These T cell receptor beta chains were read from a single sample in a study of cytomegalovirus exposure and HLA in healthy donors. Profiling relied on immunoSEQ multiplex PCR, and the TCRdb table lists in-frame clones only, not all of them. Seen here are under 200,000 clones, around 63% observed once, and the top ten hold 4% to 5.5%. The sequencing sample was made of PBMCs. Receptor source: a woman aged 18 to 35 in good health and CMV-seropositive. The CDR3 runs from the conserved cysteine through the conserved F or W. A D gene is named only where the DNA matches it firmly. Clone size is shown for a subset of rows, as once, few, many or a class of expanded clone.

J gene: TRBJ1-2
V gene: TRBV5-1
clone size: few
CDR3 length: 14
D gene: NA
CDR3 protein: CASSREGANYGYTF
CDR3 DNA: TGCGCCAGCAGCAGGGAGGGAGCTAACTATGGCTACACCTTC

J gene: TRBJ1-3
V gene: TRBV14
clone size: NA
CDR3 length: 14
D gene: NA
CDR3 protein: CASSQALSGNTIYF
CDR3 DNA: TGTGCCAGCAGCCAAGCCCTTTCTGGAAACACCATATATTTT

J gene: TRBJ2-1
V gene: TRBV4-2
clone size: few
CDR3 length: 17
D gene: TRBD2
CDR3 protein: CASSHAGLAGGLNEQFF
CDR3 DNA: TGTGCCAGCAGCCATGCAGGTTTAGCGGGAGGGCTAAATGAGCAGTTCTTC

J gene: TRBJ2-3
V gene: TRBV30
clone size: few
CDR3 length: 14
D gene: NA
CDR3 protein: CAWSKTISTDTQYF
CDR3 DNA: TGTGCCTGGAGTAAGACTATCAGCACAGATACGCAGTATTTT

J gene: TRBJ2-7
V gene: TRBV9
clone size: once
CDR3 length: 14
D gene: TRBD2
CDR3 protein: CASSIGSGAYEQYF
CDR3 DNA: TGTGCCAGCAGCATTGGGAGCGGGGCCTACGAGCAGTACTTC

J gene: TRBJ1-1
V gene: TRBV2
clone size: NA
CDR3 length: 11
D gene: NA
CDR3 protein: CAAERAQEAFF
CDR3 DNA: TGTGCCGCGGAGCGAGCCCAGGAAGCTTTCTTT

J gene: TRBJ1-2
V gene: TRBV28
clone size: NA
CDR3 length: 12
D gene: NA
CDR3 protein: CASSLTGYGYTF
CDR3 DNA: TGTGCCAGCAGTTTAACAGGCTACGGCTACACCTTC

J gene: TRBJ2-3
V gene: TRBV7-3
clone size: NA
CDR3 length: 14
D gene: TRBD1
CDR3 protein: CASARGQGTDTQYF
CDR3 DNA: TGTGCCAGCGCAAGGGGACAGGGAACAGATACGCAGTATTTT

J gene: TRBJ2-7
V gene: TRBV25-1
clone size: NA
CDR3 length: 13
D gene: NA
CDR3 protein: CASSEYGGYEQYF
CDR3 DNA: TGTGCCAGCAGTGAATATGGAGGCTACGAGCAGTACTTC

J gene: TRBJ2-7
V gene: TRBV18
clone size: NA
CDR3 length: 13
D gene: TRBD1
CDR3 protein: CASSWGQGGEQYF
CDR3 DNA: TGTGCCAGCTCGTGGGGACAGGGTGGGGAGCAGTACTTC

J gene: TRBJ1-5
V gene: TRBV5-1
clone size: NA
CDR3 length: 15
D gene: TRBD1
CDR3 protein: CASATGTGADQPQHF
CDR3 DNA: TGCGCCAGCGCTACCGGGACAGGGGCTGATCAGCCCCAGCATTTT

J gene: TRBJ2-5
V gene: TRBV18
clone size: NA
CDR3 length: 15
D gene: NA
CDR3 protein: CASSPPASYQETQYF
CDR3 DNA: TGTGCCAGCTCCCCACCAGCATCATACCAAGAGACCCAGTACTTC

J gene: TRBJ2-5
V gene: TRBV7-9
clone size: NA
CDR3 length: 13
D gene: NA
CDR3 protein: CASSLSVRETQYF
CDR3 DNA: TGTGCCAGCAGCTTATCGGTTCGGGAGACCCAGTACTTC

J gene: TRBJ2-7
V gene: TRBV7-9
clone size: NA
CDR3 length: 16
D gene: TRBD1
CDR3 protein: CASSLTLTPTGVEQYF
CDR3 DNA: TGTGCCAGCAGCTTAACCCTTACCCCGACAGGGGTCGAGCAGTACTTC

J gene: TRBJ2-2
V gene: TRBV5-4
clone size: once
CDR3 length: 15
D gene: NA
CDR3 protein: CASSLRLDNTGELFF
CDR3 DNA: TGTGCCAGCAGCTTACGACTAGATAACACCGGGGAGCTGTTTTTT

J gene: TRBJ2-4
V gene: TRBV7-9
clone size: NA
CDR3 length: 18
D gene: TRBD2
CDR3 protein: CASSPGTSVLLAKNIQYF
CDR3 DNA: TGTGCCAGCAGCCCCGGGACTAGCGTCCTATTAGCCAAAAACATTCAGTACTTC

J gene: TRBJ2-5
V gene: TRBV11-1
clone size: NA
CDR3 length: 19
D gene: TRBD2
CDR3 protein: CASSPPRSLAGTSRETQYF
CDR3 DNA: TGTGCCAGCAGCCCGCCGCGCTCTCTAGCGGGGACCTCTAGGGAGACCCAGTACTTC

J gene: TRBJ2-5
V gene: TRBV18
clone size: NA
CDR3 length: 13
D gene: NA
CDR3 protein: CASSPLPVETQYF
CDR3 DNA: TGTGCCAGCTCACCACTCCCTGTGGAGACCCAGTACTTC

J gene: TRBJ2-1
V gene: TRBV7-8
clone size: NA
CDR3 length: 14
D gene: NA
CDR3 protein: CASSLNRPMNEQFF
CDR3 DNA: TGTGCCAGCAGCTTAAACAGGCCCATGAATGAGCAGTTCTTC

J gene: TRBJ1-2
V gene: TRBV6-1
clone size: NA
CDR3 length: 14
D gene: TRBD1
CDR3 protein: CASSSRTGAYGYTF
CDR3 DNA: TGTGCCAGCAGTAGTAGGACAGGCGCCTATGGCTACACCTTC

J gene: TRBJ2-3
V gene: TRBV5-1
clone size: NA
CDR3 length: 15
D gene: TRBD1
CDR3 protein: CASSLRQGSTDTQYF
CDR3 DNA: TGCGCCAGCAGCTTGCGACAGGGCAGCACAGATACGCAGTATTTT

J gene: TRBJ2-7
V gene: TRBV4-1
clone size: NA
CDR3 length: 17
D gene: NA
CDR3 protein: CASSQSPSGDASYEQYF
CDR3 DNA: TGCGCCAGCAGCCAATCCCCTAGTGGTGATGCCTCCTACGAGCAGTACTTC

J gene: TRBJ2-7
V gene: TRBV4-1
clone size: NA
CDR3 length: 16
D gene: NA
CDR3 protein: CASSQDTDYQSYEQYF
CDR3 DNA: TGCGCCAGCAGCCAAGATACGGACTACCAGTCCTACGAGCAGTACTTC

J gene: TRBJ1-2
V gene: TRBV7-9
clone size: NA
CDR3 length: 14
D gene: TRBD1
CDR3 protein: CASSLDRAQHGYTF
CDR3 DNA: TGTGCCAGCAGCTTGGACAGGGCCCAGCATGGCTACACCTTC

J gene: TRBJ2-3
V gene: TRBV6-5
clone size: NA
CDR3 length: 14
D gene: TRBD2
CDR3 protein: CASSVPGLTDTQYF
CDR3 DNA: TGTGCCAGCAGTGTCCCGGGACTAACAGATACGCAGTATTTT

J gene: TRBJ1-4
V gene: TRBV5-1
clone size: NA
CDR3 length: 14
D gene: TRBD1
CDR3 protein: CASSLGTANEKLFF
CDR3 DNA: TGCGCCAGCAGCTTAGGGACAGCAAATGAAAAACTGTTTTTT

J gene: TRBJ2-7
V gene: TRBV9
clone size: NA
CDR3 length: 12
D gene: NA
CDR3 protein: CASSVGGNEQYF
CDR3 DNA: TGTGCCAGCAGCGTAGGAGGTAACGAGCAGTACTTC

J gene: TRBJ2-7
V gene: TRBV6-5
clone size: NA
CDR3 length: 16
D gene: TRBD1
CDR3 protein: CASSWGTGQGYWEQYF
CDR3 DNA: TGTGCCAGCAGTTGGGGGACGGGACAGGGGTATTGGGAGCAGTACTTC

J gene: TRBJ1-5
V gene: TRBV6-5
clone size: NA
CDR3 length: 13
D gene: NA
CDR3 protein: CASARKLNQPQHF
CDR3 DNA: TGTGCCAGCGCGAGGAAACTCAATCAGCCCCAGCATTTT

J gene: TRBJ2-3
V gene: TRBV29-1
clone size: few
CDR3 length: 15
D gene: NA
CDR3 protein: CSVTWRGSSTDTQYF
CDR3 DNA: TGCAGCGTGACCTGGAGAGGTAGCAGCACAGATACGCAGTATTTT

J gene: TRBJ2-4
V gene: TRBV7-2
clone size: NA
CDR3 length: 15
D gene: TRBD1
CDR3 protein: CASSRETGFGNIQYF
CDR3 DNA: TGTGCCAGCAGCCGTGAGACAGGGTTCGGAAACATTCAGTACTTC

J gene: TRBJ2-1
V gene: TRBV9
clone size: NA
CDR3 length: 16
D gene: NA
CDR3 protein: CASSVRWGSGYNEQFF
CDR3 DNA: TGTGCCAGCAGCGTAAGATGGGGTAGCGGCTACAATGAGCAGTTCTTC

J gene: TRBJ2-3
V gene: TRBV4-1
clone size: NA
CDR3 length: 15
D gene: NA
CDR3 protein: CASSQVRGRRDTQYF
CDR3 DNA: TGCGCCAGCAGCCAAGTAAGAGGGAGGAGAGATACGCAGTATTTT

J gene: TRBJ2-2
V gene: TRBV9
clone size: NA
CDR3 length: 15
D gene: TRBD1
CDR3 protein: CASSVGTANTGELFF
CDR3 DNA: TGTGCCAGCAGCGTCGGGACAGCGAACACCGGGGAGCTGTTTTTT

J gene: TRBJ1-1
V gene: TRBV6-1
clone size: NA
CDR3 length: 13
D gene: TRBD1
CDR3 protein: CASTRTGLTEAFF
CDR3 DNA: TGTGCCAGCACCAGGACAGGGCTAACTGAAGCTTTCTTT

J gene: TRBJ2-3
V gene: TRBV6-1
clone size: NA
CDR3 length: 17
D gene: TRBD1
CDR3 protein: CASSGGTVKRAWDTQYF
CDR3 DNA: TGTGCCAGCAGTGGGGGGACAGTCAAAAGGGCTTGGGATACGCAGTATTTT

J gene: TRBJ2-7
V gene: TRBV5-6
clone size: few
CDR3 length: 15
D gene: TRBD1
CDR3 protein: CASSYPGTGGYEQYF
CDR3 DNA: TGTGCCAGCAGCTACCCCGGGACAGGGGGTTACGAGCAGTACTTC

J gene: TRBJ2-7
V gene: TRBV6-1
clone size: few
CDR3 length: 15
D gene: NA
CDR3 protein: CASSASLEVESEQYF
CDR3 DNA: TGTGCCAGCAGTGCCTCTCTAGAAGTAGAATCCGAGCAGTACTTC

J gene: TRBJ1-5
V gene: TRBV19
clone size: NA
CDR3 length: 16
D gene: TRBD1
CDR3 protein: CASSFAGTGGTQPQHF
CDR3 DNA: TGTGCCAGTAGTTTCGCCGGGACAGGGGGAACTCAGCCCCAGCATTTT

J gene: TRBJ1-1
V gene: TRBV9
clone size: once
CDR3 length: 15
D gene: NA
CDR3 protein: CASSGRGNPNTEAFF
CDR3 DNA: TGTGCCAGCAGCGGAAGAGGGAACCCGAACACTGAAGCTTTCTTT

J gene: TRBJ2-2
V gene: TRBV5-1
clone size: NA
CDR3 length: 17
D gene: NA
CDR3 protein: CASSSWGSGADTGELFF
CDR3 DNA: TGCGCCAGCAGCTCATGGGGTTCAGGGGCGGACACCGGGGAGCTGTTTTTT

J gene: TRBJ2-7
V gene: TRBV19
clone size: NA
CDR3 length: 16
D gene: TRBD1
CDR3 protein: CASSMVTGDGAYEQYF
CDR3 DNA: TGTGCCAGTAGTATGGTTACAGGGGATGGAGCCTACGAGCAGTACTTC

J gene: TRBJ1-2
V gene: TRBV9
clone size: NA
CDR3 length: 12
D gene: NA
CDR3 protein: CASSRNSNGYTF
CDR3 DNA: TGTGCCAGCAGCCGAAACAGCAATGGCTACACCTTC

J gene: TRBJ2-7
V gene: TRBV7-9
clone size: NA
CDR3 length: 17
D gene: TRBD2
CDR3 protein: CASSSSLSGRALDERYF
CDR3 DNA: TGTGCCAGCAGCTCAAGCCTTAGCGGGAGGGCTCTCGACGAGCGGTACTTC

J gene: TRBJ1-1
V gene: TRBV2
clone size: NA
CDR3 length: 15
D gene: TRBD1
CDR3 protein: CASSEALRQGVVAFF
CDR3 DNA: TGTGCCAGCAGTGAAGCGCTTCGGCAGGGGGTCGTAGCTTTCTTT

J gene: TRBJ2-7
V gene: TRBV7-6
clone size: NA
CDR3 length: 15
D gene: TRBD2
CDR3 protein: CASSLQRGRSYEQYF
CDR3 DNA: TGTGCCAGCAGCTTACAGCGGGGCCGCTCCTACGAGCAGTACTTC

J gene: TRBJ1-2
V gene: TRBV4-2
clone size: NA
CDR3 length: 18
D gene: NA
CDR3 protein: CASSQDLTGGPAFAGYTF
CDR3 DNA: TGTGCCAGCAGCCAAGATCTGACAGGCGGACCGGCATTCGCCGGCTACACCTTC

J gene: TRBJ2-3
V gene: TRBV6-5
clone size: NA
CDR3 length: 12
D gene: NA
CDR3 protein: CASSHTWDTQYF
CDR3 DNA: TGTGCCAGCAGTCATACATGGGATACGCAGTATTTT

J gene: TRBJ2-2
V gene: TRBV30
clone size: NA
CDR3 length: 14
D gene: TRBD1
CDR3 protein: CACTRDRVTGELFF
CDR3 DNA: TGTGCCTGCACCCGGGACAGGGTGACCGGGGAGCTGTTTTTT

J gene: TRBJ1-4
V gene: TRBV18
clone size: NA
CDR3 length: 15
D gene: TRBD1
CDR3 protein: CASSSDRVNNEKLFF
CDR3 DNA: TGTGCCAGCTCGTCAGACAGGGTGAATAATGAAAAACTGTTTTTT

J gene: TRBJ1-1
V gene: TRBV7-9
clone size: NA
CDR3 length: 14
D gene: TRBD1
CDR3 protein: CASSPEGQLAEAFF
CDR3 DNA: TGTGCCAGCAGCCCCGAGGGACAGCTGGCTGAAGCTTTCTTT

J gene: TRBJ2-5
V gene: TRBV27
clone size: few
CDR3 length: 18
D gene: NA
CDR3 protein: CASSPSLLILDYQETQYF
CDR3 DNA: TGTGCCAGCAGTCCCTCCCTTCTAATACTAGATTACCAAGAGACCCAGTACTTC

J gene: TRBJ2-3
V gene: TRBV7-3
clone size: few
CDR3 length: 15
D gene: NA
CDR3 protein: CASSLDQGPPDTQYF
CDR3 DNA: TGTGCCAGCAGCTTGGACCAGGGTCCCCCAGATACGCAGTATTTT

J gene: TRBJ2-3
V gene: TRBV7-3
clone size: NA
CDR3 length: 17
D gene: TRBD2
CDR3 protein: CASSLSGGEGVTDTQYF
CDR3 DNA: TGTGCCAGCAGCTTATCGGGCGGGGAGGGAGTAACAGATACGCAGTATTTT

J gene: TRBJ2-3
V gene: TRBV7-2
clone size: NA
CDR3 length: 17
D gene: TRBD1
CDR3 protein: CASSLATGGRGTDTQYF
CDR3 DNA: TGTGCCAGCAGCTTAGCAACAGGGGGACGCGGCACAGATACGCAGTATTTT

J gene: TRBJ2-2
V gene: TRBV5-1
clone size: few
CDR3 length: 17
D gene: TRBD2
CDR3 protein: CASSTNPLAGITGELFF
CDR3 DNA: TGCGCCAGCAGCACGAACCCCCTAGCGGGAATCACCGGGGAGCTGTTTTTT

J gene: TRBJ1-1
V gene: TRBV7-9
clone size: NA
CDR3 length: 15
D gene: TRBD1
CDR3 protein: CASSERQGGYTEAFF
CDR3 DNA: TGTGCCAGCAGCGAAAGACAGGGCGGGTACACTGAAGCTTTCTTT